These T cell receptor beta chains were read from a single sample in a study of shared clonotypes between healthy human individuals. Assay used: immunoSEQ multiplex PCR; TCRdb lists only in-frame clones, some missing. The table records around 690,000 clones, 90% of them present only once. The source material was memory CD8+ T cells from PBMCs. The receptor set was obtained from a man younger than 35 in good health. Some clones in this sample may be carry-over from other donors' samples. CDR3s include the opening cysteine and the closing phenylalanine or tryptophan.

v_call	cdr3_aa
TRBV13	CASSDSGLAGLSSYNEQFF
TRBV7-9	CASSLVLQFDNEQFF
TRBV4-3	CASSQTLVAGDEQYF
TRBV7-9	CASSPEGGEAFF
TRBV11-2	CASSPGHVNGNTIYF
TRBV9	CASSVAGTGDNEQFF
TRBV13	CASSSRLDIQYF
TRBV5-5	CASRTLAGVGNEQFF
TRBV11-3	CASSLDGLGYNEQFF
TRBV28	CASSFRDNYEQYF
TRBV5-5	CASSFLLSNEQFF
TRBV9	CASSAPGQRNTGELFF
TRBV6-5	CASSSTPDNQPQHF
TRBV6-5	CASSYVAVLTF
TRBV27	CASSKLESNSPLHF
TRBV27	CASSFSGRATLTDTQYF
TRBV27	CASSFRQGLDGYTF
TRBV27	CASATPGATYEQYF
TRBV13	CASSLGGQGTYEQYF
TRBV18	CASSPRPNMVSYNEQFF
TRBV5-1	CASSLTSSGVRYEQYF
TRBV10-3	CAIKAGTGIVGSTDTQYF
TRBV9	CASSVGSFNEQFF